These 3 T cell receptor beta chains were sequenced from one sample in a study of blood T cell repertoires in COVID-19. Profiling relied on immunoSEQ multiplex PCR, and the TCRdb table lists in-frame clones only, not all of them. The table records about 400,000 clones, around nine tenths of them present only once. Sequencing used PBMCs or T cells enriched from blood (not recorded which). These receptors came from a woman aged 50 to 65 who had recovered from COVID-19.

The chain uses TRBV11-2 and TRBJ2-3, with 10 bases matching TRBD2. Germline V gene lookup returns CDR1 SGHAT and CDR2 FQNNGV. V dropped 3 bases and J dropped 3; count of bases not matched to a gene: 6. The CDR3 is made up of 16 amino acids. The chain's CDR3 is CASSFLLAGETDTQYF. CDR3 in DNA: TGTGCCAGCAGCTTCCTGCTAGCGGGGGAAACAGATACGCAGTATTTT.

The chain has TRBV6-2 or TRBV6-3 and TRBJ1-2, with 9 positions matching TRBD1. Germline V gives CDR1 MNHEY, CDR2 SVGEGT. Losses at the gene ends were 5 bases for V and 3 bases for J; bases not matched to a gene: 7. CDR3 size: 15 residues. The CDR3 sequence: CASSPADRGDYGYTF. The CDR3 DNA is TGTGCCAGCAGTCCCGCGGACAGGGGCGACTATGGCTACACCTTC.

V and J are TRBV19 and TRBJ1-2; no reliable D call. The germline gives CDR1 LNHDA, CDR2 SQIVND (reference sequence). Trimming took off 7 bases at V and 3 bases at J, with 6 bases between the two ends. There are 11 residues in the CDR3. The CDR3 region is CASMEYYGYTF. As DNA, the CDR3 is TGTGCCAGTATGGAGTACTATGGCTACACCTTC. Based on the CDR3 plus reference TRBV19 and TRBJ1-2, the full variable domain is DGGITQSPKYLFRKEGQNVTLSCEQNLNHDAMYWYRQDPGQGLRLIYYSQIVNDFQKGDIAEGYSVSREKKESFPLTVTSAQKNPTAFYLCASMEYYGYTFGSGTRLTVV.